This T cell receptor (beta chain) was sequenced for a study of blood T cell repertoires in COVID-19. A few counts support this clone. Germline V gene lookup returns CDR1 SGHRS and CDR2 YFSETQ. Trimming removed 4 bases from V and 0 bases from J, with 8 bases in between. The CDR3 loop spans 13 amino acids. Clones were sequenced by immunoSEQ multiplex PCR, and TCRdb holds only the in-frame ones, with some missing. The data show about 120,000 clones, with 78% seen just once and 2.3% held by the top ten. This receptor was identified in a man in his sixties or seventies with acute or convalescent COVID-19. V is TRBV5-1 and J is TRBJ2-7; D ambiguous. Input material: peripheral blood. The CDR3 region is CASSLYLSYEQYF. The CDR3 DNA reads as TGCGCCAGCAGCCTCTACCTCTCCTACGAGCAGTACTTC.